The present TCR beta chain was sequenced within a study of post-analysis software for immune sequencing data. Germline V lookup: CDR1 LNHDA, CDR2 SQIVND (reference sequence). Trimming took 9 bases from V and 10 from J, leaving 21 bases between them. The CDR3 is 13 residues long. The authors incorporated unique molecular identifiers into the TCR beta cDNA libraries. One entry per CDR3 protein results from TCRdb running MiXCR on the PCR reads. The sample has roughly 160,000 distinct CDR3 sequences, 35% to 40% seen once; the top ten hold 28%. Sequenced material: blood, taken after autologous hematopoietic stem cell transplantation. This clonotype was sampled from a girl aged 5 to 17 with multiple sclerosis. The J gene is TRBJ1-1, the V gene TRBV19, with TRBD1 as a possible D gene (6 bases). CDR3 nucleotides: TGTGCCAGCACGGACAGTGGGAAAGGGAGAGCTTTCTTT. The encoded protein is CASTDSGKGRAFF.